The table lists the clone carrying this TCR beta chain with a count of one. Measured with immunoSEQ multiplex PCR; TCRdb has only the in-frame clones, and not every one. Of about 100,000 clones listed, over 80% were seen once; the top ten hold under 0.95%. This CDR3 spans 16 amino acids. With 3 bases clipped from V and 7 bases from J, the junction kept 5 bases outside the gene matches. CDR1 is KGHSH and CDR2 is LQKENI in the germline V gene. This entry belongs to a study of PD-L1 blockade in urothelial cancer. Sample: PBMCs, taken around atezolizumab (anti-PD-L1) treatment. The V gene is TRBV18, the J gene TRBJ2-1, with 14 bases matching TRBD2. The sequence was obtained from an elderly woman with urothelial cancer. CDR3 loop: CASSPYGTSGGNEQFF. The CDR3 region has the DNA TGTGCCAGCTCACCCTACGGGACTAGCGGGGGAAATGAGCAGTTCTTC. The complete variable domain, with remaining parts taken from reference TRBV18 and TRBJ2-1, reads NAGVMQNPRHLVRRRGQEARLRCSPMKGHSHVYWYRQLPEEGLKFMVYLQKENIIDESGMPKERFSAEFPKEGPSILRIQQVVRGDSAAYFCASSPYGTSGGNEQFFGPGTRLTVL.